These T cell receptor beta chains were read from a single sample in a study of blood T cell repertoires in COVID-19. Only in-frame clones appear in the TCRdb table, and some are missing; sequencing was by immunoSEQ multiplex PCR. The top ten clones hold about 5.2% of a sample with some 320,000 clones, 75% to 90% of them seen once. Sequencing input: PBMCs or T cells enriched from blood (not recorded which). These receptors were taken from a man in his sixties who had recovered from COVID-19. Each CDR3 is given with its conserved first and last residue. Fields, in order: clone size, D gene, J gene, V gene, CDR3 DNA, CDR3 protein. The D gene is left open where the match is weak. Part of the rows lack a size; the others show once, few, many or a class for expanded clones.

clone size: NA
D gene: NA
J gene: TRBJ2-1
V gene: TRBV28
CDR3 DNA: TGTGCCAGCAGTCCCGCGGCGGGCTCCTACAATGAGCAGTTCTTC
CDR3 protein: CASSPAAGSYNEQFF

clone size: NA
D gene: TRBD1
J gene: TRBJ2-5
V gene: TRBV6-5
CDR3 DNA: TGTGCCAGCAGTTACTCGGGACAGCAAGAGACCCAGTACTTC
CDR3 protein: CASSYSGQQETQYF

clone size: NA
D gene: TRBD1
J gene: TRBJ1-1
V gene: TRBV6-5
CDR3 DNA: TGTGCCAGCAGTTACCCTCAGGGGGCAAGTAACACTGAAGCTTTCTTT
CDR3 protein: CASSYPQGASNTEAFF

clone size: NA
D gene: TRBD1
J gene: TRBJ2-3
V gene: TRBV28
CDR3 DNA: TGTGCCAGCAGTTCACGACAGGGGCGGAGCACAGATACGCAGTATTTT
CDR3 protein: CASSSRQGRSTDTQYF

clone size: once
D gene: NA
J gene: TRBJ1-5
V gene: TRBV9
CDR3 DNA: TGTGCCAGCAGCGCGGAGGTGGGGGGTCAGCCCCAGCATTTT
CDR3 protein: CASSAEVGGQPQHF

clone size: once
D gene: NA
J gene: TRBJ2-7
V gene: TRBV28
CDR3 DNA: TGTGCCACCACCGACGGCGGGATAACTAGGGAGCAGTACTTC
CDR3 protein: CATTDGGITREQYF

clone size: NA
D gene: TRBD1
J gene: TRBJ2-7
V gene: TRBV4-1
CDR3 DNA: TGCGCCAGCAGTAGGACAGGGAGCCTGGGCTACGAGCAGTACTTC
CDR3 protein: CASSRTGSLGYEQYF

clone size: NA
D gene: TRBD2
J gene: TRBJ2-2
V gene: TRBV4-2
CDR3 DNA: TGTGCCAGCAGCCAAGATTCCGCCGCCGGGACTACACGGACCGGGGAGCTGTTTTTT
CDR3 protein: CASSQDSAAGTTRTGELFF

clone size: NA
D gene: TRBD1
J gene: TRBJ1-5
V gene: TRBV5-1
CDR3 DNA: TGCGCCAGCAGCGTCGGGACAGTTAGCAATCAGCCCCAGCATTTT
CDR3 protein: CASSVGTVSNQPQHF

clone size: NA
D gene: NA
J gene: TRBJ2-2
V gene: TRBV7-2
CDR3 DNA: TGTGCCAGCAGCTTAACGGGGACAACGAACACCGGGGAGCTGTTTTTT
CDR3 protein: CASSLTGTTNTGELFF

clone size: NA
D gene: TRBD2
J gene: TRBJ2-1
V gene: TRBV5-6
CDR3 DNA: TGTGCCAGCAGCTGGAGCCCGACTAGCGGGAGTGCCTATGAGCAGTTCTTC
CDR3 protein: CASSWSPTSGSAYEQFF

clone size: NA
D gene: TRBD2
J gene: TRBJ2-1
V gene: TRBV19
CDR3 DNA: TGTGCCAGTAGTCCCGGACTAGCAGGAGGGGAGTTCTTC
CDR3 protein: CASSPGLAGGEFF

clone size: NA
D gene: TRBD2
J gene: TRBJ2-2
V gene: TRBV24-1
CDR3 DNA: TGTGCCACCAGTGACTCCCTCCTAGCGGGAGGGAACACCGGGGAGCTGTTTTTT
CDR3 protein: CATSDSLLAGGNTGELFF

clone size: NA
D gene: NA
J gene: TRBJ1-5
V gene: TRBV5-6
CDR3 DNA: TGTGCCAGCAGCCGCGTCGGAGAGAGCAATCAGCCCCAGCATTTT
CDR3 protein: CASSRVGESNQPQHF